The 19 T cell receptor beta chains below were found in one sample sequenced in a study of cytomegalovirus exposure and HLA in healthy donors. The PCR was carried out with 60 Vbeta primers and 13 Jbeta primers. Method: immunoSEQ multiplex PCR; TCRdb's copy keeps in-frame clones and lacks some. The repertoire consists of 53,000 or so clones, with 70% to 75% occurring once and the leading ten covering roughly 7.1%. The sequenced material came from PBMCs. The receptors were sampled from a man aged 25 to 40 in good health and CMV-seropositive.

The chain is built from TRBV14 and TRBJ1-2; D unresolved. Germline V gives CDR1 SGHDN, CDR2 FVKESK. Trimming shortened V by 4 bases and J by 11 bases, and 20 bases separated the two germline ends. This CDR3 is built from 14 residues. The CDR3 is CASSPYTGSLSYTF. Written as DNA, the CDR3 is TGTGCCAGCAGCCCATATACCGGGTCCTTGAGTTACACCTTC.

This chain joins TRBV10-3 and TRBJ2-3; 8 bases are a match to TRBD2. CDR1 ENHRY and CDR2 SYGVKD come from the germline V gene. Germline trimming cut 2 bases from V and 4 bases from J; bases unmatched to any gene: 8. There are 16 residues in the CDR3. This CDR3 reads CAISEPGLAGSDTQYF. The CDR3 DNA follows: TGTGCCATCAGTGAGCCCGGACTAGCAGGATCAGATACGCAGTATTTT.

This rearrangement joins TRBV7-8 to TRBJ1-6; D gene ambiguous. With 9 bases removed from V and 5 bases from J, the gap between germline ends came to 17 bases. The CDR3 spans 15 residues. CDR1 and CDR2 (germline): SGHVS, FQNEAQ. CDR3 coding DNA: TGTGCCAGAGAAACGAGGCGGCGGAATAATTCACCCCTCCACTTT. Translated, it gives CARETRRRNNSPLHF.

This clone was recorded a few times. This chain connects TRBV19 to TRBJ1-5, with 11 bases aligning to TRBD1. Germline V gives CDR1 LNHDA, CDR2 SQIVND (reference sequence). The CDR3 runs 15 residues. V dropped 8 bases and J dropped 2; count of bases not matched to a gene: 5. The CDR3 reads CASHPGQGGNQPQHF. The DNA for the CDR3 is TGTGCCAGTCATCCGGGACAGGGGGGCAATCAGCCCCAGCATTTT.

The chain carries TRBV5-4 and TRBJ2-5; 8 bases are a match to TRBD1. The J call may be faulty, since TRBJ2-7 better matches the DNA end. Per germline, CDR1 SGHNT and CDR2 YYREEE (reference sequence). The length of the CDR3 is 13 residues. CDR3 amino acids: CASSLDRVREQYF. The CDR3 nucleotides read TGTGCCAGCAGCCTGGACAGGGTACGCGAGCAGTACTTC.

The chain recombines TRBV28 with TRBJ2-3; TRBD2 is a possible D gene (6 bases). Deletions cut 10 bases from V and 0 bases from J, with 17 bases between. Germline-derived CDR1 and CDR2 are MDHEN and SYDVKM. CDR3 length: 15 amino acids. CDR3 loop: CATLPGRVSTDTQYF. CDR3 coding DNA: TGTGCCACCCTACCCGGGAGAGTCAGCACAGATACGCAGTATTTT.

The V call is TRBV19, the J call TRBJ2-7; TRBD1 agrees at 9 bases. The length of the CDR3 is 14 residues. The germline V gene encodes CDR1 LNHDA and CDR2 SQIVND (reference sequence). The trim removed 2 bases at V and 2 bases at J, leaving 1 base unmatched. CDR3 sequence (DNA): TGTGCCAGTAGTATAAACAGGGGGCCCTACGAGCAGTACTTC. It encodes CASSINRGPYEQYF. The entire variable domain, with the rest obtained from reference TRBV19 and TRBJ2-7, is as follows: DGGITQSPKYLFRKEGQNVTLSCEQNLNHDAMYWYRQDPGQGLRLIYYSQIVNDFQKGDIAEGYSVSREKKESFPLTVTSAQKNPTAFYLCASSINRGPYEQYFGPGTRLTVT.

In its sample, this clone was seen once. The chain joins TRBV4-2 to TRBJ2-1; 9 bases map to TRBD2. Germline values: CDR1 LGHNA, CDR2 YNFKEQ. The CDR3 covers 16 residues. The V gene end was trimmed by 4 bases and the J gene end by 6 bases; junction bases not matched to a gene: 10. The CDR3 bases are TGTGCCAGCAGCCCTCTTTGGAGCGGGGGGACCAATGAGCAGTTCTTC. Residues: CASSPLWSGGTNEQFF.

The rearrangement links TRBV7-3 to TRBJ1-1; D not resolved. The CDR3 loop spans 14 amino acids. In germline, CDR1 is SGHTA, CDR2 FQGTGA. V was trimmed by 1 base and J by 1 base, leaving 7 bases between them. The CDR3 protein is CASSLNSGNTEAFF. The CDR3 DNA reads as TGTGCCAGCAGCTTAAACTCGGGGAACACTGAAGCTTTCTTT. Full variable domain (rest looked up from reference TRBV7-3 and TRBJ1-1): GAGVSQTPSNKVTEKGKYVELRCDPISGHTALYWYRQSLGQGPEFLIYFQGTGAADDSGLPNDRFFAVRPEGSVSTLKIQRTERGDSAVYLCASSLNSGNTEAFFGQGTRLTVV.

J is TRBJ2-7 and V is TRBV5-6; 7 bases agree with TRBD1. Germline CDR1 is SGHDT and CDR2 is YYEEEE. V lost 4 bases and J lost 0; bases outside the gene matches: 7. The length of the CDR3 is 15 residues. CDR3 protein: CASSLGQAYSYEQYF. Written as DNA, the CDR3 is TGTGCCAGCAGCCTCGGACAGGCATACTCCTACGAGCAGTACTTC.

This clone has only a few counts. The J gene is TRBJ1-5, the V gene TRBV5-5; 7 bases match TRBD1. Germline CDR1 reads SGHKS; CDR2 reads YYEKEE (reference sequence). The CDR3 is made up of 16 amino acids. With V trimmed by 2 bases and J by 1 base, 6 bases remained unmatched. CDR3 nucleotide sequence: TGTGCCAGCAGCTTAACAGGGGTAGAGAGCAATCAGCCCCAGCATTTT. Encoded protein: CASSLTGVESNQPQHF.

The rearrangement links TRBV25-1 to TRBJ2-5; TRBD2 matches at 12 bases. Trimming cost V 4 bases and J 4 bases; bases outside gene matches: 10. Per germline, CDR1 MGHDK and CDR2 SYGVNS. This CDR3 has 17 amino acids. CDR3 protein: CASSARLAGDWAETQYF. CDR3 bases: TGTGCCAGCAGTGCCCGACTAGCGGGGGACTGGGCAGAGACCCAGTACTTC.

The chain joins TRBV7-9 to TRBJ2-5, with D perhaps matching TRBD1 (7 bases). Trimming removed 5 bases at V and 2 bases at J, with 12 bases between. CDR1 and CDR2 (germline): SEHNR, FQNEAQ (reference sequence). This CDR3 contains 14 residues. CDR3 region: CASSQGGSQETQYF. In DNA form, the CDR3 reads TGTGCCAGCAGCCAGGGGGGATCTCAAGAGACCCAGTACTTC.

Only one count was recorded for this clone. This sequence joins TRBV5-4 and TRBJ2-1, with 7 bases that match TRBD1. V lost 2 bases and J lost 9; bases outside the gene matches: 8. Per germline, CDR1 SGHNT and CDR2 YYREEE (reference sequence). The length of the CDR3 is 14 residues. CDR3 DNA sequence: TGTGCCAGCAGCTTCCCGGCAGGGGACAGTGAGCAGTTCTTC. This encodes CASSFPAGDSEQFF.

This rearrangement joins TRBV4-2 to TRBJ2-5; D is unresolved. V was clipped by 0 bases and J by 7 bases, with 18 bases between them. Germline lookup yields CDR1 LGHNA and CDR2 YNFKEQ. The CDR3 has 16 amino acids. The CDR3 sequence is CASSQDGGPGSMTQYF. DNA for the CDR3: TGTGCCAGCAGCCAAGATGGTGGGCCCGGATCAATGACCCAGTACTTC.

The chain couples TRBV10-3 to TRBJ2-3; TRBD2 matches at 12 bases. Germline trimming cut 0 bases from V and 5 bases from J; bases unmatched to any gene: 0. In germline, CDR1 is ENHRY, CDR2 SYGVKD. The CDR3 runs 15 residues. CDR3 residues: CAISESTSGGDTQYF. DNA of the CDR3: TGTGCCATCAGTGAGTCGACTAGCGGGGGAGATACGCAGTATTTT.

V gene TRBV10-3 combines with J gene TRBJ2-2; weak D call: TRBD1 (6 bases). Looked up from germline, CDR1 is ENHRY and CDR2 is SYGVKD. Trimming took 3 bases from V and 3 from J, leaving 11 bases between them. The CDR3 is 15 amino acids. In nucleotides, the CDR3 is TGTGCCATCAGTGATGGACGGACAGACACCGGGGAGCTGTTTTTT. As protein: CAISDGRTDTGELFF.

The chain recombines TRBV11-1 with TRBJ1-1; D is unclear. The CDR3 extends over 13 amino acids. CDR1 is SGHAT, CDR2 FQDESV, per germline (reference sequence). Trimming took 5 bases from V and 6 from J, leaving 13 bases between them. The CDR3 loop reads CASSTERYPEAFF. CDR3 in DNA: TGTGCCAGCAGCACAGAAAGGTACCCTGAAGCTTTCTTT.

The genes are TRBV7-2 and TRBJ2-3; D remains unclear. Looked up from germline, CDR1 is SGHTA and CDR2 is FQGNSA. CDR3 size: 15 residues. V gave up 5 bases and J gave up 2 bases, with 14 bases separating them. The CDR3 bases are TGTGCCAGCAGCCGTACGGCAGGCGACACAGATACGCAGTATTTT. It translates to CASSRTAGDTDTQYF. Variable domain in full (rest from reference TRBV7-2 and TRBJ2-3): GAGVSQSPSNKVTEKGKDVELRCDPISGHTALYWYRQSLGQGLEFLIYFQGNSAPDKSGLPSDRFSAERTGGSVSTLTIQRTQQEDSAVYLCASSRTAGDTDTQYFGPGTRLTVL.